Presented here are 5 T cell receptor beta chains from one specimen sequenced in a study of neurological immune-mediated disorders. TCRdb processed the 5' RACE reads anew with MiXCR; each CDR3 protein has one entry. The table includes some 60,000 distinct CDR3 sequences, roughly 10% detected once. This sample's time point: longitudinal time-point 2. Sequencing used PBMCs. These receptors all come from a man aged 25 to 40 in good health.

This clonotype has a count of ten or more. The chain uses TRBV28 and TRBJ2-1; tentatively, D is TRBD2 (6 bases). The CDR3 runs to 17 residues. Germline CDR1 reads MDHEN; CDR2 reads SYDVKM. V was trimmed by 3 bases and J by 0 bases, leaving 15 bases between them. The CDR3 DNA is TGTGCCAGCAGTTTGACGGGGGACTCTCCCTCCTACAATGAGCAGTTCTTC. Its translation: CASSLTGDSPSYNEQFF.

This clonotype appeared many times. CDR3 coding DNA: TGTGCCAGCAGAGACGGACGGATTGAGACCCAGTACTTC. It is translated as CASRDGRIETQYF. V and J are TRBV6-5 and TRBJ2-5, with D unclear. Germline CDR1 reads MNHEY; CDR2 reads SVGAGI. The V end was cut by 6 bases, the J end by 5 bases, with 13 bases between. This CDR3 contains 13 residues.

In its sample, this clonotype was seen many times. The chain has TRBV10-3 and TRBJ1-3; D is undetermined. The germline V gene encodes CDR1 ENHRY and CDR2 SYGVKD. Trimming pared 0 bases from V and 2 bases from J, leaving 5 bases between. CDR3 length: 14 residues. CDR3 coding DNA: TGTGCCATCAGTGAGTCGGGGACTGGAAACACCATATATTTT. It encodes CAISESGTGNTIYF.

This clonotype was observed many times. This rearrangement joins TRBV18 to TRBJ2-7, with 8 bases lining up with TRBD1. The germline CDR1 and CDR2 sequences are KGHSH and LQKENI. The CDR3 sequence is 16 residues long. With V trimmed by 2 bases and J by 2 bases, 8 bases remained unmatched. CDR3 in DNA: TGTGCCAGCTCACCAGCGGGGACAGGTAGCGCCTACGAGCAGTACTTC. It is translated as CASSPAGTGSAYEQYF. The entire variable domain, with the rest obtained from reference TRBV18 and TRBJ2-7, is as follows: NAGVMQNPRHLVRRRGQEARLRCSPMKGHSHVYWYRQLPEEGLKFMVYLQKENIIDESGMPKERFSAEFPKEGPSILRIQQVVRGDSAAYFCASSPAGTGSAYEQYFGPGTRLTVT.

This clonotype was observed many times. The chain carries TRBV6-4 and TRBJ2-3; TRBD1 aligns across 10 bases. V was pared by 6 bases and J by 6 bases, with 9 bases of the junction left unmatched. Per the germline V gene, CDR1 is MRHNA and CDR2 is SNTAGT. CDR3 length: 15 residues. CDR3 residues: CASSSTGGGGDTQYF. For the CDR3, the DNA is TGTGCCAGCAGCTCGACAGGGGGCGGAGGCGATACGCAGTATTTT.